This T cell receptor beta chain emerged from a study of blood T cell repertoires in COVID-19. About the study: Whether acute or convalescent, the COVID-19 samples came from the United States, Italy and Spain. Nucleic acid was either cDNA or gDNA, and it came from T cells, B-cell-depleted T cells, or PBMCs.

Germline lookup yields CDR1 LNHDA and CDR2 SQIVND (reference sequence). This CDR3 contains 14 residues. The V segment lost 4 bases and the J segment 0 bases; nucleotides outside the gene matches: 2. In the original processing: Estimation of nucleated cell counts was performed using reference gene primer amplification. Sequencing was performed with immunoSEQ multiplex PCR; in TCRdb, only in-frame clones are kept and a portion is missing. D and trimming come from the DNA, and the V and J calls and clone size come from that table. The repertoire holds 150,000 or so clones, with roughly 80% as singletons.

Sequencing used peripheral blood. The rearrangement links TRBV19 to TRBJ2-5; 7 positions agree with TRBD1. This sequence was found in a man aged 60 to 75 with acute or convalescent COVID-19. CDR3 in DNA: TGTGCCAGTAGTAAGGGACAGCACCAAGAGACCCAGTACTTC. Translation: CASSKGQHQETQYF.